Below are 15 T cell receptor beta chains sequenced from a single sample in a study of blood T cell repertoires in COVID-19. The method was immunoSEQ multiplex PCR; TCRdb's version includes in-frame clones alone and lacks a portion of them. The profile shows about 82,000 clones, 78% of them singletons. Material: peripheral blood. These receptors came from a man in his fifties or sixties with COVID-19, enrolled during active disease.

This chain links TRBV7-2 with TRBJ2-7; 8 bases align to TRBD2. Germline V gives CDR1 SGHTA, CDR2 FQGNSA. There are 15 residues in the CDR3. The V segment lost 5 bases and the J segment 4 bases; nucleotides outside the gene matches: 10. The CDR3 region has the DNA TGTGCCAGCAGCCCACTACCCGGGACTAGTTACGAGCAGTACTTC. Translated: CASSPLPGTSYEQYF. Complete variable domain (other parts from reference TRBV7-2 and TRBJ2-7): GAGVSQSPSNKVTEKGKDVELRCDPISGHTALYWYRQSLGQGLEFLIYFQGNSAPDKSGLPSDRFSAERTGGSVSTLTIQRTQQEDSAVYLCASSPLPGTSYEQYFGPGTRLTVT.

V gene TRBV5-5 combines with J gene TRBJ2-1, with a weak D call TRBD1 (5 bases). The CDR3 totals 14 residues. Per the germline V gene, CDR1 is SGHKS and CDR2 is YYEKEE (reference sequence). Between the trimmed V and J ends, which lost 0 bases and 7 bases, there was a span of 11 bases. CDR3 nucleotide sequence: TGTGCCAGCAGCTTGGGGGGCTACCAGAATGAGCAGTTCTTC. Translation: CASSLGGYQNEQFF.

This clone was counted once. A read error may produce the germline difference seen at one junction end. DNA for the CDR3: TGTGCTAGCAGTTTAGACAGGGCAGCGGAGACCCAGTACTTC. This encodes CASSLDRAAETQYF. The rearrangement uses TRBV7-7 and TRBJ2-5; 7 bases line up with TRBD1. The CDR3 is made up of 14 amino acids. CDR1 and CDR2 from the germline V gene are SSHAT and FNYEAQ (reference sequence).

A single count supports this clone. The gene calls are TRBV2 and TRBJ1-4; maybe TRBD1 (6 bases). Trimming pared 7 bases from V and 7 bases from J, leaving 19 bases between. The CDR3 totals 15 residues. Germline lookup yields CDR1 SNHLY and CDR2 FYNNEI. The CDR3 spells CASTRTGQRGEKLFF. CDR3 in DNA: TGTGCCAGCACTCGAACAGGGCAGAGAGGTGAAAAACTGTTTTTT.

The CDR3 region is CASSSPGTGSYEQYF. DNA of the CDR3: TGTGCCAGCAGCTCACCCGGGACAGGGTCGTACGAGCAGTACTTC. This rearrangement joins TRBV7-9 to TRBJ2-7, with 9 bases that match TRBD1. The CDR3 runs 15 residues. Germline trimming cut 4 bases from V and 4 bases from J; bases unmatched to any gene: 8. Germline CDR1 and CDR2: SEHNR and FQNEAQ (reference sequence). Supplemented by reference TRBV7-9 and TRBJ2-7, the full variable domain reads DTGVSQNPRHKITKRGQNVTFRCDPISEHNRLYWYRQTLGQGPEFLTYFQNEAQLEKSRLLSDRFSAERPKGSFSTLEIQRTEQGDSAMYLCASSSPGTGSYEQYFGPGTRLTVT.

The chain combines TRBV10-2 with TRBJ1-2; 10 positions agree with TRBD1. The germline gives CDR1 WSHSY, CDR2 SAAADI. The CDR3 length is 16 residues. The junction had 3 bases not matched to a gene; V was cut back by 0 bases and J by 2 bases. The CDR3 spells CASSESRTGGNYGYTF. The DNA for the CDR3 is TGCGCCAGCAGTGAGTCCCGGACAGGGGGGAACTATGGCTACACCTTC.

V and J are TRBV30 and TRBJ1-4, with D perhaps matching TRBD1 (5 bases). V was pared by 2 bases and J by 2 bases, with 15 bases between. The CDR3 spans 16 residues. Germline V gene data show CDR1 as GTSNPN and CDR2 as SVGIG (reference sequence). The CDR3 DNA sequence: TGTGCCTGGAGTATCCTTGACAGATTGACTAATGAAAAACTGTTTTTT. Translated: CAWSILDRLTNEKLFF.

The chain joins TRBV9 to TRBJ2-2; no definite D call. Germline CDR1 SGDLS, CDR2 YYNGEE. CDR3 length equals 14 residues. V lost 4 bases to trimming and J lost 0 bases, with 7 bases between them. The CDR3 DNA reads TGTGCCAGCAGCATAACACCGAACACCGGGGAGCTGTTTTTT. It encodes CASSITPNTGELFF.

The V gene is TRBV18, the J gene TRBJ2-5, with D possibly matching TRBD1 (5 bases). CDR3 length equals 14 residues. Germline V gives CDR1 KGHSH, CDR2 LQKENI. V lost 6 bases to trimming and J lost 1 base, with 12 bases between them. The CDR3 here is CASSNDSGQETQYF. For the CDR3, the DNA is TGTGCCAGCTCGAATGACAGTGGCCAAGAGACCCAGTACTTC.

As DNA, the CDR3 is TGTGCCAGCAGCCGTAGCGGGGGGGCGATTTCGGAGACCCAGTACTTC. It translates to CASSRSGGAISETQYF. The chain combines TRBV14 with TRBJ2-5, with TRBD2 matching over 11 bases. The CDR3 runs to 16 residues. Germline values: CDR1 SGHDN, CDR2 FVKESK. V lost 4 bases, J lost 5 bases, and 9 bases stayed unmatched.

This clone was counted many times. V gene TRBV2 combines with J gene TRBJ2-7; D may be TRBD1 (5 bases). The CDR3 totals 14 residues. V lost 2 bases and J 6 bases, leaving 14 bases between the germline ends. The V gene's germline CDR1 is SNHLY and CDR2 FYNNEI. This CDR3 reads CASSEIGGRGEQYF. CDR3 in DNA: TGTGCCAGCAGTGAAATCGGCGGAAGGGGCGAGCAGTACTTC.

J is TRBJ1-3 and V is TRBV7-9, with D hard to call. CDR3 length: 16 amino acids. Trimming took off 5 bases at V and 1 base at J, with 15 bases between the two ends. The V gene's germline CDR1 is SEHNR and CDR2 FQNEAQ (reference sequence). CDR3 nucleotides: TGTGCCAGCAGCCTCCCGGAGAGGGAGTCTGGAAACACCATATATTTT. It codes for CASSLPERESGNTIYF.

The V gene is TRBV19, the J gene TRBJ2-2, with D uncertain. Germline CDR1 is LNHDA and CDR2 is SQIVND (reference sequence). Trimming took 5 bases from V and 5 from J, leaving 9 bases between them. This CDR3 region has 13 residues. The CDR3 spells CASSLQPTGELFF. CDR3 nucleotides: TGTGCCAGTAGTTTACAGCCGACCGGGGAGCTGTTTTTT.

The V call is TRBV30, the J call TRBJ2-7; D may be TRBD1 (5 bases). The CDR3 has 11 amino acids. Germline assignment: CDR1 GTSNPN and CDR2 SVGIG (reference sequence). V was trimmed by 4 bases and J by 6 bases, leaving 10 bases between them. CDR3 DNA: TGTGCCTGGACAGGGTCTCGCGAGCAGTACTTC. Amino acids: CAWTGSREQYF.

The chain uses TRBV5-1 and TRBJ2-6, with TRBD2 as a possible D gene (5 bases). This CDR3 region has 18 residues. From germline, CDR1 is SGHRS and CDR2 YFSETQ. Trimming removed 1 base at V and 0 bases at J, with 14 bases between. CDR3 bases: TGCGCCAGCAGCTTGTGGTCGGGAACTAGCTCTGGGGCCAACGTCCTGACTTTC. Encoded protein: CASSLWSGTSSGANVLTF.